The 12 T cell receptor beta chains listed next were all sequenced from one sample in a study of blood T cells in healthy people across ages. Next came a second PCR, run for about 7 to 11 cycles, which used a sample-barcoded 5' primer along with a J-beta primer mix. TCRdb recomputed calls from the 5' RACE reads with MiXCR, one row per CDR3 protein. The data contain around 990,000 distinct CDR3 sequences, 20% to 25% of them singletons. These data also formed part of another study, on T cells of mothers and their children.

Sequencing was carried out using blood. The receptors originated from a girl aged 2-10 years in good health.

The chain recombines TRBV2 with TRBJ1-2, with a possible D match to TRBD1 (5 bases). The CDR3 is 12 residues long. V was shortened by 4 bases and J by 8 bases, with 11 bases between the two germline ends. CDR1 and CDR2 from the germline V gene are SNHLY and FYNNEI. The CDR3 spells CASSGRTRGYTF. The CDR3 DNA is TGTGCCAGCAGTGGAAGGACAAGGGGCTACACCTTC. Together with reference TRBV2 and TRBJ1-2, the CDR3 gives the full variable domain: EPEVTQTPSHQVTQMGQEVILRCVPISNHLYFYWYRQILGQKVEFLVSFYNNEISEKSEIFDDQFSVERPDGSNFTLKIRSTKLEDSAMYFCASSGRTRGYTFGSGTRLTVV.

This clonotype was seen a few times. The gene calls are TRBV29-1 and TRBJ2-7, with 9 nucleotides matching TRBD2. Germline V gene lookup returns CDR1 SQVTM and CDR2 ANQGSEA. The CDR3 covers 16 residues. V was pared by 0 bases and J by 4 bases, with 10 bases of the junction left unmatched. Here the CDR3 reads CSVEEPGGLAGYEQYF. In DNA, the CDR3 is TGCAGCGTTGAAGAGCCAGGGGGACTAGCAGGGTACGAGCAGTACTTC.

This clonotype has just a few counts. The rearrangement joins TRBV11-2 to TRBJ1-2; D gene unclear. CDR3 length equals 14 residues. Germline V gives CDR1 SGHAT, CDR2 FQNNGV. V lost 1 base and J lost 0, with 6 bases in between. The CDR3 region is CASSLGSTNYGYTF. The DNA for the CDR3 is TGTGCCAGCAGCTTAGGGAGCACTAACTATGGCTACACCTTC.

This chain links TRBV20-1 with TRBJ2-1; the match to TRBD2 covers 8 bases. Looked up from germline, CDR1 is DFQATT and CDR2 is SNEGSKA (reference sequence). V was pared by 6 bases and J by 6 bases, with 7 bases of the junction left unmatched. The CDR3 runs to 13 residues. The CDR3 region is CSASGGWVNEQFF. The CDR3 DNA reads TGCAGTGCCTCGGGGGGGTGGGTCAATGAGCAGTTCTTC.

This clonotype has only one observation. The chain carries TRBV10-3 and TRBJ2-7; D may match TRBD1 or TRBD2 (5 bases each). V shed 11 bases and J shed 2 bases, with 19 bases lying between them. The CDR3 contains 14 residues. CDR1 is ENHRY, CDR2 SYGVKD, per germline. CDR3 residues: CASGASGSTYEQYF. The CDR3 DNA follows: TGTGCCTCCGGGGCGAGCGGAAGTACCTACGAGCAGTACTTC.

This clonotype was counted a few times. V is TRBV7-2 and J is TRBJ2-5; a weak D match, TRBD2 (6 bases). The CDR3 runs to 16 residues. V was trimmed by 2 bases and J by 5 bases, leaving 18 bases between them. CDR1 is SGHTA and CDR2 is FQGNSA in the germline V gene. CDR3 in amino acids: CASSLYPGDSVETQYF. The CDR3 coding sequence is TGTGCCAGCAGCTTATATCCGGGAGATAGCGTGGAGACCCAGTACTTC.

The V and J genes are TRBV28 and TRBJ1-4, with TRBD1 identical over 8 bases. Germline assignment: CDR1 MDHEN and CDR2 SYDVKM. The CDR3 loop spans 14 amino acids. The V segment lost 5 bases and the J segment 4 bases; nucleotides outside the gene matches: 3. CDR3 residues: CASSLTGDNEKLFF. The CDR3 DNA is TGTGCCAGCAGTCTGACAGGGGATAATGAAAAACTGTTTTTT.

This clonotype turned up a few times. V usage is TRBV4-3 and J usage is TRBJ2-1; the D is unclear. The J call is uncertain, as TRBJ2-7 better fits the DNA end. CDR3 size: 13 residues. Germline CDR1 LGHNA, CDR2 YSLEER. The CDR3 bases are TGCGCCAGCAGCCAACAAGCCGCCTACGAGCAGTACTTC. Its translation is CASSQQAAYEQYF.

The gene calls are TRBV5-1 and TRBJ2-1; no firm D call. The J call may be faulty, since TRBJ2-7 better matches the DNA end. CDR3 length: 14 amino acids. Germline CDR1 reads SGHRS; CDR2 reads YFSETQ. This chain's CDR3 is CASSLDGVSYEQYF. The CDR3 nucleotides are TGCGCCAGCAGCTTGGACGGAGTTTCCTACGAGCAGTACTTC.

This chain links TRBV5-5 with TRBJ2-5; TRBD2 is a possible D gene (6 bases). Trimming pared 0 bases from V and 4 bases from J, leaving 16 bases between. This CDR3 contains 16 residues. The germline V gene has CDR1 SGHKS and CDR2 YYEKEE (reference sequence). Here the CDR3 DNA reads TGTGCCAGCAGCTTGGATACGGGAGACTGGGTAGAGACCCAGTACTTC. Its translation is CASSLDTGDWVETQYF.

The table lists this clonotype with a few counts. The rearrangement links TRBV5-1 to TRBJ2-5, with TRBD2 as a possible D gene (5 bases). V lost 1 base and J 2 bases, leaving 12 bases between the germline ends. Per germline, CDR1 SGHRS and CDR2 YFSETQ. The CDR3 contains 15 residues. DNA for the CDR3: TGCGCCAGCAGCTTGAAAGGATGGACTCAAGAGACCCAGTACTTC. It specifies CASSLKGWTQETQYF.

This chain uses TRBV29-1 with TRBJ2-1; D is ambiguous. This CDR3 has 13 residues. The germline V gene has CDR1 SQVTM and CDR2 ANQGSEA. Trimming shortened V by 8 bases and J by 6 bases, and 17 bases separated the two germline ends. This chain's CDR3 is CSPKRILGNEQFF. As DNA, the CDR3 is TGCAGCCCGAAAAGGATTTTGGGCAATGAGCAGTTCTTC.